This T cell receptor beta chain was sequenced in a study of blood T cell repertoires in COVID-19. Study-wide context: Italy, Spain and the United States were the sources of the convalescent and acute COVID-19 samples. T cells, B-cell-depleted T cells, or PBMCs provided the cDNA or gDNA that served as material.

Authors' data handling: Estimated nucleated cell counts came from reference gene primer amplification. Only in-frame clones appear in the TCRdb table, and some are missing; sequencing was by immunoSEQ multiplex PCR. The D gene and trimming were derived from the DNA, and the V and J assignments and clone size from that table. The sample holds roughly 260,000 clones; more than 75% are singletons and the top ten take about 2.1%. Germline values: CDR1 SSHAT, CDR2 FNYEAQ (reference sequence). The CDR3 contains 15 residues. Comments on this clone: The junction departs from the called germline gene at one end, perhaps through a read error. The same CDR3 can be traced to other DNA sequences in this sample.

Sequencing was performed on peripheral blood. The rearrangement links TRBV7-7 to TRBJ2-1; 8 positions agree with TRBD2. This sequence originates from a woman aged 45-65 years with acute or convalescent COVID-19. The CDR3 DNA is TGTGCTAGCAGCTTAGGGTTAGCGGGGAACAATGAGCAGTTCTTC. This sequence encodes CASSLGLAGNNEQFF.